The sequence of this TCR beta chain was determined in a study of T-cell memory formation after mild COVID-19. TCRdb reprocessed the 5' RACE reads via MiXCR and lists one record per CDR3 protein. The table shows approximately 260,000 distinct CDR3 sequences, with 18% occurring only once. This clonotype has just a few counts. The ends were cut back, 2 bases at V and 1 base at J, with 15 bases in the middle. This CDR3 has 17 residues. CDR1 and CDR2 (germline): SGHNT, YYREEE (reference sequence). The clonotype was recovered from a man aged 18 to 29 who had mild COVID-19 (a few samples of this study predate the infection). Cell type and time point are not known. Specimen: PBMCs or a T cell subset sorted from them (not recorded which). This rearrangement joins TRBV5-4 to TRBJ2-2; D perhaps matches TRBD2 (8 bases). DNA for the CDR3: TGTGCCAGCAGCTTTCGGGAGGGGGCCTTGAACACCGGGGAGCTGTTTTTT. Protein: CASSFREGALNTGELFF.